A single TCR beta chain is shown here with its context. Its antigen is currently unknown. Pooling covered second doses at about 4 or about 12 weeks. The data stem from a study of T cell responses to AZD1222 COVID-19 vaccine. Study outcomes and limitations: Spike-specific TCR breadth and depth were elevated following two AZD1222 doses. At 160-218 and 743-854, vaccine-associated CD4 TCRs were dominant, and they spanned spike. Per reports, nearly half of all spike-specific TCRs target regions that are unmutated in variants.

With V trimmed by 6 bases and J by 9 bases, 15 bases remained unmatched. CDR1 LGHNA and CDR2 YSLEER come from the germline V gene. The CDR3 sequence is 16 residues long. Sequencing used immunoSEQ multiplex PCR; TCRdb keeps in-frame clones, though not all of them. The repertoire holds 150,000 to 200,000 clones, about 91% seen once, with around a tenth in the top ten. This TCR came from an adult who received the AZD1222 COVID-19 vaccine. Sample: peripheral blood, taken 28 days after the second AZD1222 dose. The rearrangement uses TRBV4-3 and TRBJ2-1; 9 bases match TRBD2. CDR3 DNA: TGCGCCAGCAGTCCTCGGACTAGCGAGGCAAGAGGTGAGCAGTTCTTC. Amino acids: CASSPRTSEARGEQFF.